This T cell receptor (beta chain) was obtained from a study of blood T cells in healthy people across ages. Concerning this clonotype itself: Its specificity is not known. Germline and junction disagree at one end, which may indicate a read error.

A second 7 to 11 cycle PCR used barcoded and J-beta primers. TCRdb called the 5' RACE reads again in MiXCR, with one record for every CDR3 protein. This sample has more than 450,000 distinct CDR3 sequences, with approximately 26% found just once. Points from the study as a whole: As age increased, TCR beta diversity per million T cells fell in a roughly linear fashion. Researchers deemed the diversity estimates from one million T cells underestimates.

This CDR3 comprises 12 residues. Germline V CDR1 and CDR2: SGHTA, FQGNSA. This same sample was also taken into another study, of T cells of mothers and their children. As that study records: Each mother yielded more than 9.5 million TCR beta CDR3 reads. Each child yielded some 3 million reads.

The chain links TRBV7-2 to TRBJ2-7, with 8 bases matching TRBD1. The sequenced material came from blood. The TCR was taken from a boy under 10 years old in good health. CDR3 residues: CASSLAEGQAHF. CDR3 sequence (DNA): TGTGCCAGCAGCTTAGCGGAGGGACAGGCCCACTTC.